The sequence of this TCR beta chain was determined in a study of CXCR3-negative and CXCR3-positive naive CD8 T cells. Libraries were UMI-labeled 5' RACE TRB cDNA. TCRdb reanalyzed the 5' RACE reads, giving one entry per CDR3 protein sequence and no DNA. The listing contains tens of thousands of distinct CDR3 sequences. Germline V gene sequence: CDR1 SGHRS, CDR2 YFSETQ. The CDR3 has 15 amino acids. This receptor was taken from a human donor in good health. Some clones in this sample may be carry-over from other donors' samples. The sequenced sample was memory CD8+ T cells from blood. The gene calls are TRBV5-1 and TRBJ1-1; TCRdb's D call of TRBD1 is untestable without DNA. The CDR3 protein is CASSLAPGGSGGAFF. Complete variable domain (other parts from reference TRBV5-1 and TRBJ1-1): KAGVTQTPRYLIKTRGQQVTLSCSPISGHRSVSWYQQTPGQGLQFLFEYFSETQRNKGNFPGRFSGRQFSNSRSEMNVSTLELGDSALYLCASSLAPGGSGGAFFGQGTRLTVV.